This entry is about one T cell receptor (beta chain). These data are taken from a study of blood T cell repertoires in COVID-19. Profiled with immunoSEQ multiplex PCR; TCRdb holds only in-frame clones, not every one. Seen here are approximately 100,000 clones, 85% to 90% observed once, and the top ten hold about 1%. The ends lost 1 base at V and 4 bases at J; junction bases unmatched: 9. Germline lookup yields CDR1 MNHEY and CDR2 SVGAGI. The CDR3 extends over 16 amino acids. This chain uses TRBV6-5 with TRBJ1-1; 7 positions agree with TRBD1. The sample taken for sequencing was peripheral blood. This sequence originates from a human donor in a cohort sampled during active COVID-19. The CDR3 spells CASSYFGTVLGTEAFF. The CDR3, as DNA: TGTGCCAGCAGTTACTTCGGGACAGTCCTCGGCACTGAAGCTTTCTTT.